The 8 T cell receptor beta chains given below trace back to one sample, sequenced in a study of CD8 T cells in ankylosing spondylitis (dated by TCRdb to the late 2010s). What the study reported, not specific to this receptor: A TCR beta motif of about 8 highly homologous amino acid variants appeared characteristic of blood from ankylosing spondylitis patients.

The library relied on 5' RACE. Sequencing took place on an Illumina HiSeq 2500. In TCRdb, the public reads were trimmed at Q25 with fastp and aligned with MiXCR, with productive beta chains retained. One record per CDR3 amino acid sequence lists the most common genes and DNA. Recorded for this sample are 200,000 to 250,000 distinct CDR3 sequences; approximately 16% of them occurred a single time. In total, the top ten clones hold 40% to 50% of the sample. What these receptors recognize is not known. Sequencing was done on a sample of blood, either unsorted or a sorted T cell fraction (not recorded which). These receptors came from a male donor with ankylosing spondylitis.

This clonotype was seen at least ten times. The gene calls are TRBV4-1 and TRBJ1-2, with D maybe TRBD1 (6 bases). The CDR3 spans 14 residues. Trimming took off 4 bases at V and 4 bases at J, with 13 bases between the two ends. Germline V gene data show CDR1 as MGHRA and CDR2 as YSYEKL. The CDR3 nucleotides are TGCGCCAGCAGCCTGTACAGGGCCGGCTATGGCTACACCTTC. Amino acids: CASSLYRAGYGYTF.

This clonotype showed up just a few times. V usage is TRBV3-1 and J usage is TRBJ2-5; the D gene is possibly TRBD2 (6 bases). The germline V and J ends were trimmed by 1 base and 4 bases, with 16 bases remaining between them. The CDR3 is 16 residues long. The germline V gene encodes CDR1 LGHDT and CDR2 YNNKEL (reference sequence). CDR3 DNA: TGTGCCAGCAGCCAAGTGGACGGGAGATACTCAGAGACCCAGTACTTC. Translated, it gives CASSQVDGRYSETQYF.

This clonotype has only a few counts. The chain carries TRBV4-2 and TRBJ1-6, with 9 nucleotides matching TRBD1. The V gene end was trimmed by 1 base and the J gene end by 10 bases; junction bases not matched to a gene: 11. The CDR3 has 17 residues. Germline V gene sequence: CDR1 LGHNA, CDR2 YNFKEQ. The CDR3: CASSQVPGTGNVSPLHF. In DNA, the CDR3 is TGTGCCAGCAGCCAAGTCCCCGGGACAGGGAATGTGTCACCCCTCCACTTT.

This clonotype was seen more than once but under ten times. This chain uses TRBV2 with TRBJ2-7; tentative D call: TRBD2 (5 bases). The CDR3 is made up of 15 amino acids. V lost 3 bases and J lost 0, with 12 bases in between. Germline loops: CDR1 SNHLY, CDR2 FYNNEI. The CDR3 nucleotides are TGTGCCAGCAGTGAGTCTAGCACCATCTCCTACGAGCAGTACTTC. This translates into CASSESSTISYEQYF.

This clonotype has at least ten counts. The V and J genes are TRBV4-1 and TRBJ2-7, with D perhaps TRBD1 (5 bases). Germline CDR1 reads MGHRA; CDR2 reads YSYEKL. CDR3 length: 15 amino acids. Trimming took 0 bases from V and 0 from J, leaving 9 bases between them. CDR3 DNA sequence: TGCGCCAGCAGCCAAGAGCAGGGATTCTCCTACGAGCAGTACTTC. Encoded protein: CASSQEQGFSYEQYF.

This clonotype has ten or more counts. The chain carries TRBV15 and TRBJ2-1; TRBD2 agrees at 7 bases. Germline CDR1 is LNHNV and CDR2 is YYDKDF (reference sequence). The ends lost 5 bases at V and 4 bases at J; junction bases unmatched: 11. This CDR3 contains 16 residues. CDR3 in DNA: TGTGCCACCAGCGGGAAAGAAGCGGGGTCGTACAATGAGCAGTTCTTC. Translation: CATSGKEAGSYNEQFF.

This clonotype was picked up a small number of times. The chain combines TRBV6-5 with TRBJ1-6, with TRBD1 matching 10 bases. With 2 bases clipped from V and 7 bases from J, the junction kept 2 bases outside the gene matches. Germline V CDR1 and CDR2: MNHEY, SVGAGI. This CDR3 spans 15 amino acids. CDR3 in DNA: TGTGCCAGCAGTTACGGGGACAGGGGAAATTCACCCCTCCACTTT. It is translated as CASSYGDRGNSPLHF.

The chain is built from TRBV4-1 and TRBJ1-1, with TRBD1 identical over 7 bases. The J segment lost 0 bases and the V segment lost 3 bases, leaving 4 bases of the junction unmatched. Germline lookup yields CDR1 MGHRA and CDR2 YSYEKL. The CDR3 is 15 residues long. CDR3 sequence (DNA): TGCGCCAGCAGCCAGAGGACAGGCTTGAACACTGAAGCTTTCTTT. The encoded protein is CASSQRTGLNTEAFF.